This TCR beta chain is from a study of T-cell reconstitution after alpha-beta-depleted transplantation in children. Study results and caveats: In patients about two months after transplant, alpha-beta T cells reportedly arose from several hundred expanded graft clones. Diversity of TCRbeta at day 60 was high in some patients, arising from surviving recipient T cells and thymic progenitors. It was newly produced T cells that mostly accounted for T-cell counts and diversity one year after transplant.

Unique molecular identifiers were used in preparing the TCRbeta library. MiXCR, run by TCRdb on the PCR reads, gives a single entry per CDR3 protein. The sample records hundreds of thousands of distinct CDR3 sequences, 15% to 20% being singletons. There are 16 residues in the CDR3. Germline values: CDR1 SGHRS, CDR2 YFSETQ. Trimming cost V 2 bases and J 8 bases; bases outside gene matches: 7. This clonotype was observed a few times. Its target is unknown. The chain uses TRBV5-1 and TRBJ2-1; 13 bases align to TRBD2. The source is a male patient younger than 18 who had a stem cell transplant for acute lymphoblastic leukemia, so the T cells may come from the graft donor. Sequenced material: PBMCs, mostly from graft donor cells, taken 360 days after TCRalphabeta/CD19-depleted stem cell transplant. The CDR3 region is CASSLGLAGVIDEQFF. The CDR3 nucleotides are TGCGCCAGCAGCTTAGGACTAGCGGGAGTTATAGATGAGCAGTTCTTC.